Below are 24 T cell receptor beta chains sequenced from a single sample in a study of blood T cell repertoires in COVID-19. The method was immunoSEQ multiplex PCR; TCRdb's version includes in-frame clones alone and lacks a portion of them. The table includes approximately 200,000 clones, about nine tenths detected once. The sample was peripheral blood. These receptors came from a man aged 25 to 40 with acute or convalescent COVID-19.

The rearrangement links TRBV2 to TRBJ1-5; 8 positions agree with TRBD1. The germline CDR1 and CDR2 sequences are SNHLY and FYNNEI. V trimming: 6 bases; J trimming: 6 bases; junction bases outside the gene matches: 10. CDR3 length: 15 amino acids. The CDR3 is CASRTGQGAGQPQHF. The CDR3 coding sequence is TGTGCCAGCAGGACTGGACAGGGAGCAGGTCAGCCCCAGCATTTT.

This chain links TRBV19 with TRBJ1-2, with 7 bases aligning to TRBD1. The germline V gene encodes CDR1 LNHDA and CDR2 SQIVND (reference sequence). The CDR3 has 15 amino acids. With 1 base clipped from V and 1 base from J, the junction kept 3 bases outside the gene matches. The CDR3 coding sequence is TGTGCCAGTAGTATAGGACACAGGGGTAACTATGGCTACACCTTC. Protein product: CASSIGHRGNYGYTF.

This chain links TRBV15 with TRBJ1-2; 7 bases are a match to TRBD1. Germline-derived CDR1 and CDR2 are LNHNV and YYDKDF (reference sequence). V trimming: 1 base; J trimming: 7 bases; junction bases outside the gene matches: 6. CDR3 length: 14 residues. In DNA, the CDR3 is TGTGCCACCAGCAGAGCCGGACAGGCGGGTGGCTACACCTTC. As protein: CATSRAGQAGGYTF.

The chain links TRBV9 to TRBJ1-3; no reliable D call. The CDR3 length is 15 residues. The V gene lost 0 bases and the J gene lost 4 bases, with 11 bases spanning the gap. Germline V gene sequence: CDR1 SGDLS, CDR2 YYNGEE. CDR3 nucleotides: TGTGCCAGCAGCGTAGATGTGGGGAGCGGAAACACCATATATTTT. Translated: CASSVDVGSGNTIYF. Full variable domain (missing parts from reference TRBV9 and TRBJ1-3): DSGVTQTPKHLITATGQRVTLRCSPRSGDLSVYWYQQSLDQGLQFLIQYYNGEERAKGNILERFSAQQFPDLHSELNLSSLELGDSALYFCASSVDVGSGNTIYFGEGSWLTVV.

This clone has just one count. This chain connects TRBV18 to TRBJ2-2; 9 bases are shared with TRBD2. The germline V gene encodes CDR1 KGHSH and CDR2 LQKENI. This CDR3 spans 17 amino acids. V was pared by 3 bases and J by 0 bases, with 5 bases of the junction left unmatched. DNA of the CDR3: TGTGCCAGCTCACCGAGAGGACTAGCGACGAACACCGGGGAGCTGTTTTTT. Its protein product is CASSPRGLATNTGELFF.

This clone has only a few counts. The chain recombines TRBV28 with TRBJ2-2, with D hard to call. Trimming took off 7 bases at V and 0 bases at J, with 12 bases between the two ends. The CDR3 sequence is 15 residues long. The germline V gene encodes CDR1 MDHEN and CDR2 SYDVKM. This CDR3 reads CASIPGTANTGELFF. The CDR3 DNA reads as TGTGCCAGCATTCCGGGTACCGCGAACACCGGGGAGCTGTTTTTT.

This clone was picked up one time. This rearrangement joins TRBV6-5 to TRBJ2-7; TRBD2 matches at 8 bases. Trimming took 6 bases from V and 2 from J; bases not matched to a gene: 6. This CDR3 comprises 14 residues. Germline lookup yields CDR1 MNHEY and CDR2 SVGAGI. CDR3 amino acids: CASSVSSGPYEQYF. The CDR3 coding sequence is TGTGCCAGCAGCGTCTCTAGCGGGCCCTACGAGCAGTACTTC.

The chain has TRBV6-5 and TRBJ1-2; 9 bases are shared with TRBD1. CDR3 size: 14 residues. Looked up from germline, CDR1 is MNHEY and CDR2 is SVGAGI. V lost 2 bases to trimming and J lost 5 bases; unmatched junction nucleotides: 3. The CDR3 protein is CASSYGQGWYGYTF. The CDR3 region has the DNA TGTGCCAGCAGTTACGGACAGGGGTGGTATGGCTACACCTTC.

This clone was recorded a few times. The V and J genes are TRBV5-5 and TRBJ1-5; no firm D call. Germline assignment: CDR1 SGHKS and CDR2 YYEKEE (reference sequence). The V end was cut by 2 bases, the J end by 5 bases, with 11 bases between. This CDR3 has 14 amino acids. The CDR3 DNA sequence: TGTGCCAGCAGCTTAGGAGGAGGCGATCAGCCCCAGCATTTT. Translation gives CASSLGGGDQPQHF. Full variable domain (remainder filled in from reference TRBV5-5 and TRBJ1-5): DAGVTQSPTHLIKTRGQQVTLRCSPISGHKSVSWYQQVLGQGPQFIFQYYEKEERGRGNFPDRFSARQFPNYSSELNVNALLLGDSALYLCASSLGGGDQPQHFGDGTRLSIL.

This chain joins TRBV7-9 and TRBJ2-1; possibly TRBD1 for D (6 bases). Trimming left V 1 base short and J 1 base short, with 8 bases between. The CDR3 is 15 amino acids. In germline, CDR1 is SEHNR, CDR2 FQNEAQ (reference sequence). CDR3 DNA: TGTGCCAGCAGCTTAGGGACAGCTTCCTACAATGAGCAGTTCTTC. Its protein is CASSLGTASYNEQFF.

The genes are TRBV27 and TRBJ1-2, with 8 bases identical to TRBD1. This CDR3 is built from 16 residues. Germline V lookup: CDR1 MNHEY, CDR2 SMNVEV (reference sequence). The V gene end was trimmed by 2 bases and the J gene end by 7 bases; junction bases not matched to a gene: 12. The chain's CDR3 is CASSLGRGLYSAGYTF. The CDR3 DNA reads TGTGCCAGCAGTTTAGGCAGGGGGCTTTATAGTGCTGGCTACACCTTC.

The chain employs TRBV12-3 or TRBV12-4 and TRBJ2-7; maybe TRBD2 (6 bases). The CDR3 spans 13 residues. The V end was cut by 5 bases, the J end by 4 bases, with 12 bases between. The CDR3 here is CASSQGGAYEQYF. The CDR3 DNA sequence: TGTGCCAGCAGTCAAGGAGGGGCATACGAGCAGTACTTC.

The rearrangement joins TRBV18 to TRBJ2-7; 11 nucleotides align to TRBD1. CDR1 is KGHSH and CDR2 is LQKENI in the germline V gene. This CDR3 spans 15 amino acids. The V segment lost 3 bases and the J segment 2 bases; nucleotides outside the gene matches: 3. CDR3 in amino acids: CASSPPGQGAYEQYF. The CDR3 region has the DNA TGTGCCAGCTCACCGCCGGGACAGGGGGCCTACGAGCAGTACTTC.

The chain combines TRBV5-1 with TRBJ1-6; TRBD1 aligns across 9 bases. CDR3 size: 13 residues. CDR1 SGHRS and CDR2 YFSETQ come from the germline V gene. The V and J ends lost 7 bases and 7 bases, in that order; junction bases with no gene match: 3. This chain's CDR3 is CASGTGRNSPLHF. DNA of the CDR3: TGCGCCAGCGGGACAGGGAGAAATTCACCCCTCCACTTT.

The chain joins TRBV28 to TRBJ2-5; 8 nucleotides line up with TRBD1. Trimming took 6 bases from V and 7 from J; bases not matched to a gene: 10. In germline, CDR1 is MDHEN, CDR2 SYDVKM. The CDR3 contains 14 residues. The CDR3 reads CASSSGTGLVTQYF. The DNA for the CDR3 is TGTGCCAGCAGCTCCGGGACAGGCCTTGTGACCCAGTACTTC.

The chain employs TRBV4-2 and TRBJ1-6; D unclear. There are 18 residues in the CDR3. Trimming stripped 3 bases from V and 6 bases from J, with 21 bases between. Germline V gene sequence: CDR1 LGHNA, CDR2 YNFKEQ. The CDR3 here is CASSHLGRGTLSNSPLHF. The CDR3 bases are TGTGCCAGCAGCCACCTTGGTCGGGGAACATTGAGTAATTCACCCCTCCACTTT.

The chain has TRBV24-1 and TRBJ2-6; D might be TRBD1 (5 bases). The V gene's germline CDR1 is KGHDR and CDR2 SFDVKD. The germline V and J ends were trimmed by 2 bases and 0 bases, with 7 bases remaining between them. The CDR3 totals 16 residues. CDR3 residues: CATSDSQVSGANVLTF. The CDR3, as DNA: TGTGCCACCAGTGATTCACAGGTCTCTGGGGCCAACGTCCTGACTTTC.

The DNA for the CDR3 is TGTGCCAGTAGTATAATCGGGAACGGTCAGCCCCAGCATTTT. Translation gives CASSIIGNGQPQHF. This chain uses TRBV19 with TRBJ1-5; D is ambiguous. Germline lookup yields CDR1 LNHDA and CDR2 SQIVND (reference sequence). V was clipped by 2 bases and J by 6 bases, with 11 bases between them. The CDR3 totals 14 residues.

V gene TRBV2 combines with J gene TRBJ2-7; 9 nucleotides match TRBD1. CDR3 length: 13 residues. The germline CDR1 and CDR2 sequences are SNHLY and FYNNEI. J lost 4 bases, V lost 6 bases, and 4 bases had no gene match. The CDR3 sequence: CASRMTGGYEQYF. DNA for the CDR3: TGTGCCAGCAGAATGACAGGGGGGTACGAGCAGTACTTC. The variable domain in full, with the rest retrieved from reference TRBV2 and TRBJ2-7, is EPEVTQTPSHQVTQMGQEVILRCVPISNHLYFYWYRQILGQKVEFLVSFYNNEISEKSEIFDDQFSVERPDGSNFTLKIRSTKLEDSAMYFCASRMTGGYEQYFGPGTRLTVT.

This clone came up once. The V call is TRBV5-6, the J call TRBJ2-6, with 7 bases matching TRBD1. Germline V gene lookup returns CDR1 SGHDT and CDR2 YYEEEE. V dropped 5 bases and J dropped 2; count of bases not matched to a gene: 7. The CDR3 runs 16 residues. CDR3 sequence (DNA): TGTGCCAGCAGTTTCGACAGGGCCCCTGGGGCCAACGTCCTGACTTTC. Amino acids: CASSFDRAPGANVLTF.

This rearrangement joins TRBV11-2 to TRBJ2-1; a weak D match, TRBD1 (5 bases). V lost 8 bases and J 4 bases, leaving 9 bases between the germline ends. CDR3 length equals 12 residues. Germline lookup yields CDR1 SGHAT and CDR2 FQNNGV. The CDR3 loop reads CASGKGYNEQFF. CDR3 nucleotide sequence: TGTGCCAGCGGCAAGGGGTACAATGAGCAGTTCTTC.

This clone was seen only a few times. The gene calls are TRBV6-5 and TRBJ1-2, with TRBD1 matching over 8 bases. Germline lookup yields CDR1 MNHEY and CDR2 SVGAGI. The trim removed 2 bases at V and 4 bases at J, leaving 6 bases unmatched. The CDR3 covers 15 residues. The DNA of the CDR3 is TGTGCCAGCAGTTACCAAGGACAGGGCGGCTATGGCTACACCTTC. Translation: CASSYQGQGGYGYTF.

This clone was counted a few times. The chain links TRBV6-5 to TRBJ1-2; 7 nucleotides match TRBD1. There are 15 residues in the CDR3. Germline V gene sequence: CDR1 MNHEY, CDR2 SVGAGI. J gave up 4 bases and V 4 bases, and 9 bases lay outside the gene matches. CDR3 sequence (DNA): TGTGCCAGCAGTTCACCGCAGGGGGGTTTCTATGGCTACACCTTC. Translated, it gives CASSSPQGGFYGYTF.

This sequence joins TRBV5-4 and TRBJ1-1; D is undetermined. Trimming left V 3 bases short and J 3 bases short, with 15 bases between. This CDR3 region has 15 residues. Germline V gene sequence: CDR1 SGHNT, CDR2 YYREEE (reference sequence). CDR3 protein: CASSSPRGKDTEAFF. CDR3 in DNA: TGTGCCAGCAGCTCCCCTCGGGGAAAGGACACTGAAGCTTTCTTT.